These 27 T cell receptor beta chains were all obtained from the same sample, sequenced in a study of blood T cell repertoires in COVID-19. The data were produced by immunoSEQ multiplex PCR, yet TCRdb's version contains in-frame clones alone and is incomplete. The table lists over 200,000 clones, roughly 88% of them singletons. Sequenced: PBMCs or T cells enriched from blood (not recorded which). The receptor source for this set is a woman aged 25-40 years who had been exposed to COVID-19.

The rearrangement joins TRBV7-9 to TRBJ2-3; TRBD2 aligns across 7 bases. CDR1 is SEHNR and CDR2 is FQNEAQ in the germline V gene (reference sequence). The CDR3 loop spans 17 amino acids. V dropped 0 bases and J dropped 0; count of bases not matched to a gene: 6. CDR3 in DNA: TGTGCCAGCAGCTTAGCGGGCGGTAGCGGGAGCACAGATACGCAGTATTTT. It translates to CASSLAGGSGSTDTQYF.

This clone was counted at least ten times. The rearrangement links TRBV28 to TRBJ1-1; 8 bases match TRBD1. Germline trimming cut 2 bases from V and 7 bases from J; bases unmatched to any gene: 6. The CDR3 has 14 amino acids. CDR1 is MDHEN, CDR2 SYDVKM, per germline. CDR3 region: CASSLTVRGLEAFF. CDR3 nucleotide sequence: TGTGCCAGCAGTTTAACGGTCAGGGGGCTTGAAGCTTTCTTT.

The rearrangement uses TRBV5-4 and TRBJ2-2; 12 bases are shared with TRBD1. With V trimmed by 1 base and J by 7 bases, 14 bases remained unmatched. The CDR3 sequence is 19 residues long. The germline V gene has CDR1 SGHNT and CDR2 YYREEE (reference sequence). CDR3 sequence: CASSLIRLGDRGLGGELFF. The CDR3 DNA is TGTGCCAGCAGCTTGATTCGACTAGGGGACAGGGGGCTCGGCGGGGAGCTGTTTTTT.

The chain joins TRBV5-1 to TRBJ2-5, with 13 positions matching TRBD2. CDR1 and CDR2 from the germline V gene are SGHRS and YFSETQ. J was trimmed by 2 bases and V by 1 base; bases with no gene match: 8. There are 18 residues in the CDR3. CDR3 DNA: TGCGCCAGCAGCTTGACTAGCGGGAGGGCCTTCGGTCAAGAGACCCAGTACTTC. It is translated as CASSLTSGRAFGQETQYF.

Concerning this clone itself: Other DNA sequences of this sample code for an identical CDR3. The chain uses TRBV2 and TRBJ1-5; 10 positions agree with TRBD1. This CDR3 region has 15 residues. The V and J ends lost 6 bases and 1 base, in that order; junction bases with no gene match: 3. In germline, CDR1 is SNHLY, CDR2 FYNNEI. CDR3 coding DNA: TGTGCCAGCAGCGGACAGGGGGTGAGCAATCAGCCCCAGCATTTT. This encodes CASSGQGVSNQPQHF.

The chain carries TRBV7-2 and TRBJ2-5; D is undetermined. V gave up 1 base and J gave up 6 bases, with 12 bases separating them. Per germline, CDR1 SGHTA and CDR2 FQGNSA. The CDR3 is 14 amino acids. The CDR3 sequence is CASSLGLDRKTQYF. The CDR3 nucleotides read TGTGCCAGCAGCTTAGGGCTAGATCGGAAGACCCAGTACTTC. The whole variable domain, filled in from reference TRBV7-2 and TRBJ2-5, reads GAGVSQSPSNKVTEKGKDVELRCDPISGHTALYWYRQSLGQGLEFLIYFQGNSAPDKSGLPSDRFSAERTGGSVSTLTIQRTQQEDSAVYLCASSLGLDRKTQYFGPGTRLLVL.

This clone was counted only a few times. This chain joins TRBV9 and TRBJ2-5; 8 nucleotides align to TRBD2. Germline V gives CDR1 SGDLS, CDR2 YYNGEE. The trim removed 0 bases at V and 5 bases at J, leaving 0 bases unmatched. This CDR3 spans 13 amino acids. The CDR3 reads CASSVAGGETQYF. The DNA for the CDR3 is TGTGCCAGCAGCGTAGCGGGAGGGGAGACCCAGTACTTC.

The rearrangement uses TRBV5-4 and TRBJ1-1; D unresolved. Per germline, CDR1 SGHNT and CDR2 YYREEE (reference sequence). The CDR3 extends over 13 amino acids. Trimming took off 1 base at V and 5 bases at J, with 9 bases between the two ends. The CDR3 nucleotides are TGTGCCAGCAGCTTGTCCGCGGGGACTGAAGCTTTCTTT. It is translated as CASSLSAGTEAFF.

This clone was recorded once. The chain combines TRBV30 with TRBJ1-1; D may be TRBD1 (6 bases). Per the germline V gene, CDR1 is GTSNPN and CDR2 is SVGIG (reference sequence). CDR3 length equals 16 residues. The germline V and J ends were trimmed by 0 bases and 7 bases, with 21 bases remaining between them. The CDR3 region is CAWSVSLGARGGEAFF. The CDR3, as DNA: TGTGCCTGGAGTGTAAGCCTGGGGGCGCGTGGCGGTGAAGCTTTCTTT. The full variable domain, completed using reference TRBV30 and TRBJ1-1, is SQTIHQWPATLVQPVGSPLSLECTVEGTSNPNLYWYRQAAGRGLQLLFYSVGIGQISSEVPQNLSASRPQDRQFILSSKKLLLSDSGFYLCAWSVSLGARGGEAFFGQGTRLTVV.

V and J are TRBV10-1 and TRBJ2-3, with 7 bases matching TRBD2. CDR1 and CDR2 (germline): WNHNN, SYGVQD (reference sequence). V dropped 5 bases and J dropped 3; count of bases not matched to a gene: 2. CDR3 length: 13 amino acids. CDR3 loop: CASSKRETDTQYF. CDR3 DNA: TGCGCCAGCAGTAAGCGGGAAACAGATACGCAGTATTTT.

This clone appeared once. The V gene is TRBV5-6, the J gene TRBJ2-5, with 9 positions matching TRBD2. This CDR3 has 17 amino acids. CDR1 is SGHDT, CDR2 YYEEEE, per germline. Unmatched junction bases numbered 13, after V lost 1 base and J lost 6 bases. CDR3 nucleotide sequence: TGTGCCAGCAGCTTGTTGTCTAGCGGGACGGGTAGAAAGACCCAGTACTTC. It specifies CASSLLSSGTGRKTQYF.

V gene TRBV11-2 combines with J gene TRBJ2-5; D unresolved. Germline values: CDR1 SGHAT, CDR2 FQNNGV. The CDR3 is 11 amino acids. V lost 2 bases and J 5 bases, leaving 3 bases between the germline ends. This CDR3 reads CASSLPETQYF. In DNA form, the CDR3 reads TGTGCCAGCAGCTTACCGGAGACCCAGTACTTC.

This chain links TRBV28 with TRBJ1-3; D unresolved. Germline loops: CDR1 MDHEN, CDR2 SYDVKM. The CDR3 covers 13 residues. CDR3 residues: CGGGQAGGNTIYF. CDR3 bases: TGTGGCGGTGGGCAGGCGGGAGGAAACACCATATATTTT.

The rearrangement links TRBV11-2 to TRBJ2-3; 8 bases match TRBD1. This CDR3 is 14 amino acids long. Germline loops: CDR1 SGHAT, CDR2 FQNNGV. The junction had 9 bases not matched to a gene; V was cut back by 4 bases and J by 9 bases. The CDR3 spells CASSSGGRLQTQYF. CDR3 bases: TGTGCCAGCAGCTCAGGGGGCCGGCTTCAAACGCAGTATTTT.

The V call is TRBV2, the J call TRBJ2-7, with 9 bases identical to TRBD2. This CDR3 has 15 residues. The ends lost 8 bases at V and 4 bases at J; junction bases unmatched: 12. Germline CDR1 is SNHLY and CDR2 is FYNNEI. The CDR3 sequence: CASHALGGRGYEQYF. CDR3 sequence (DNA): TGTGCCAGCCACGCACTAGGCGGGAGGGGATACGAGCAGTACTTC.

The chain's CDR3 is CASSPQLAGGPSTDTQYF. CDR3 nucleotides: TGTGCCAGCAGTCCTCAACTAGCGGGAGGACCTAGCACAGATACGCAGTATTTT. The chain employs TRBV6-6 and TRBJ2-3, with 12 nucleotides matching TRBD2. In germline, CDR1 is MNHNY, CDR2 SVGAGI (reference sequence). J lost 0 bases, V lost 5 bases, and 9 bases had no gene match. This CDR3 is 18 amino acids long.

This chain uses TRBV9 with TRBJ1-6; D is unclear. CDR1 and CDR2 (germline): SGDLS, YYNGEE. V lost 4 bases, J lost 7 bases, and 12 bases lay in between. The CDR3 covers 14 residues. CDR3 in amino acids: CASSQTDLNSPLHF. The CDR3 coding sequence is TGTGCCAGCAGCCAGACTGATCTGAATTCACCCCTCCACTTT.

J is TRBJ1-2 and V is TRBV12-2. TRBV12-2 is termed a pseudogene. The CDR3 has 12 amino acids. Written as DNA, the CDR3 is TGTGCAAGTCGCTTACGGGGGAGGGGCTACACCTTC. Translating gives CASRLRGRGYTF.

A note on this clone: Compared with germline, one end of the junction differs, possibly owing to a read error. The CDR3 is CASSLALEGSYEQYF. CDR3 nucleotides: TGTGCTAGCAGCTTAGCGCTTGAGGGCTCCTACGAGCAGTACTTC. The chain couples TRBV7-7 to TRBJ2-7; D perhaps matches TRBD2 (5 bases). Germline CDR1 reads SSHAT; CDR2 reads FNYEAQ (reference sequence). The CDR3 covers 15 residues.

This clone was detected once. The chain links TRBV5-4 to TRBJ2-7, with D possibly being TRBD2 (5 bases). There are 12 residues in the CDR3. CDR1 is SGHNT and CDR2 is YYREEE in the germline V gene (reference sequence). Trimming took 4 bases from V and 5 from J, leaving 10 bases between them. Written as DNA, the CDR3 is TGTGCCAGCAGCGCGGTACTAGACGAGCAGTACTTC. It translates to CASSAVLDEQYF. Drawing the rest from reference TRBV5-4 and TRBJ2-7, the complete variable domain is ETGVTQSPTHLIKTRGQQVTLRCSSQSGHNTVSWYQQALGQGPQFIFQYYREEENGRGNFPPRFSGLQFPNYSSELNVNALELDDSALYLCASSAVLDEQYFGPGTRLTVT.

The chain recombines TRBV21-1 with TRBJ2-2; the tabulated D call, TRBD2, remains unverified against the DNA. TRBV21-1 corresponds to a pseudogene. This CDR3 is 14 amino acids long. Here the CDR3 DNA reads TGTGCCAGCAGCAACGGGGGGAACACCGGGGAGCTGTTTTTT. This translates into CASSNGGNTGELFF.

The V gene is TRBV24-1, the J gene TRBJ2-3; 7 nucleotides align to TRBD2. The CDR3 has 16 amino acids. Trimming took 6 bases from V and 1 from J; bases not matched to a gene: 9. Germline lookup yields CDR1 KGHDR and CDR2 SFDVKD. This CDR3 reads CATSRPGLAGTDTQYF. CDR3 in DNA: TGTGCCACCAGTAGGCCGGGGCTAGCGGGCACAGATACGCAGTATTTT.

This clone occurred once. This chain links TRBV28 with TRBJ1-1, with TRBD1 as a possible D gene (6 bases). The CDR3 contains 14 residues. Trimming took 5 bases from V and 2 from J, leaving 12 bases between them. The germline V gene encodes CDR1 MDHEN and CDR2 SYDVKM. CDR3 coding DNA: TGTGCCAGCAGTGTCCCAGGGGTTAACACTGAAGCTTTCTTT. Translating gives CASSVPGVNTEAFF. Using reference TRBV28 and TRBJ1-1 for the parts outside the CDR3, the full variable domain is DVKVTQSSRYLVKRTGEKVFLECVQDMDHENMFWYRQDPGLGLRLIYFSYDVKMKEKGDIPEGYSVSREKKERFSLILESASTNQTSMYLCASSVPGVNTEAFFGQGTRLTVV.

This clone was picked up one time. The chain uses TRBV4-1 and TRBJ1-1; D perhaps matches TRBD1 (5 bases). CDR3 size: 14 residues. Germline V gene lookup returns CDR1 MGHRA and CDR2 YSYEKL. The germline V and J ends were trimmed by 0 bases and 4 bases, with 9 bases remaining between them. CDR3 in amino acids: CASSQDWGGTEAFF. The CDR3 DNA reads TGCGCCAGCAGCCAAGATTGGGGGGGCACTGAAGCTTTCTTT.

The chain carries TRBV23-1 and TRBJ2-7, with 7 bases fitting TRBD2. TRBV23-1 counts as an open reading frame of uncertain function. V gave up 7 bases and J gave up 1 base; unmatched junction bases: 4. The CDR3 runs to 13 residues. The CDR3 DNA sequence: TGCGCCAGCATTGATAGCGGGTCCTACGAGCAGTACTTC. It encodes CASIDSGSYEQYF.

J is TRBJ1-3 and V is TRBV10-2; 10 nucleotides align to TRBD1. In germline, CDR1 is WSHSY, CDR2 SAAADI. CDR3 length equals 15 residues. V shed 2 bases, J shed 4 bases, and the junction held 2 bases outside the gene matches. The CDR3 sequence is CASSEGTGVGNTIYF. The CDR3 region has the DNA TGCGCCAGCAGTGAGGGGACAGGGGTCGGAAACACCATATATTTT.

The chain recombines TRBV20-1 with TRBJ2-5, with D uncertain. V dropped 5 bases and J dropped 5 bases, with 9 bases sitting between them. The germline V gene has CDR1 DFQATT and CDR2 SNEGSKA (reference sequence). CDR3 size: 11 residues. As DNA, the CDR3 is TGCAGTGCTGAATTAGTGGAGACCCAGTACTTC. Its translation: CSAELVETQYF.